The 7 T cell receptor beta chains given below trace back to one sample, sequenced in a study of cytomegalovirus exposure and HLA in healthy donors. The PCR made use of 60 Vbeta and 13 Jbeta primers. The method was immunoSEQ multiplex PCR; TCRdb's version includes in-frame clones alone and lacks a portion of them. The repertoire holds some 200,000 clones, with approximately 80% as singletons. Material for sequencing was PBMCs. The receptor source for this set is a boy aged 2 to 10 in good health and CMV-seronegative.

CDR3 coding DNA: TGTGCCAGCAGCCTTCCGGGACAGGGATTCGAGCAGTACTTC. This encodes CASSLPGQGFEQYF. The chain links TRBV7-9 to TRBJ2-7; TRBD1 matches at 9 bases. Germline assignment: CDR1 SEHNR and CDR2 FQNEAQ (reference sequence). V dropped 5 bases and J dropped 6; count of bases not matched to a gene: 8. The CDR3 length is 14 residues.

CDR3 sequence: CASSLDSTGGWGQPQHF. In nucleotides, the CDR3 is TGTGCCAGCAGCTTAGATTCTACAGGGGGCTGGGGTCAGCCCCAGCATTTT. V is TRBV11-2 and J is TRBJ1-5, with 9 bases lining up with TRBD1. V gave up 0 bases and J gave up 6 bases; unmatched junction bases: 9. The CDR3 totals 17 residues. CDR1 SGHAT and CDR2 FQNNGV come from the germline V gene.

This chain joins TRBV6-5 and TRBJ1-1; D perhaps matches TRBD1 (5 bases). This CDR3 comprises 14 residues. Between the trimmed V and J ends, which lost 10 bases and 4 bases, there was a span of 19 bases. Germline lookup yields CDR1 MNHEY and CDR2 SVGAGI. DNA for the CDR3: TGTGCCACGCGGGGCGGGCAAAGCGGCACTGAAGCTTTCTTT. Its protein product is CATRGGQSGTEAFF.

This chain links TRBV30 with TRBJ1-6, with 8 bases that match TRBD1. The CDR3 extends over 14 amino acids. V lost 8 bases to trimming and J lost 6 bases; unmatched junction nucleotides: 9. Germline CDR1 and CDR2: GTSNPN and SVGIG (reference sequence). For the CDR3, the DNA is TGTGCCGGCAGGAAAGGACAGGGTAATTCACCCCTCCACTTT. It yields the protein CAGRKGQGNSPLHF.

This chain links TRBV6-5 with TRBJ1-2, with 11 bases that match TRBD1. Germline values: CDR1 MNHEY, CDR2 SVGAGI. The ends lost 6 bases at V and 6 bases at J; junction bases unmatched: 6. The CDR3 is 14 amino acids. CDR3 loop: CASRGQGARNGYTF. The CDR3 nucleotides read TGTGCCAGCAGAGGACAGGGGGCGAGGAATGGCTACACCTTC.

The chain links TRBV6-6 to TRBJ1-5; TRBD1 might be the D (5 bases). From germline, CDR1 is MNHNY and CDR2 SVGAGI (reference sequence). The CDR3 sequence is 16 residues long. Trimming took 1 base from V and 7 from J, leaving 17 bases between them. The CDR3 here is CASSYFPGGGAQPQHF. DNA for the CDR3: TGTGCCAGCAGTTACTTTCCGGGGGGAGGGGCGCAGCCCCAGCATTTT.

The chain has TRBV29-1 and TRBJ1-1; D gene unclear. The CDR3 length is 12 residues. Trimming pared 7 bases from V and 0 bases from J, leaving 9 bases between. Germline V gene sequence: CDR1 SQVTM, CDR2 ANQGSEA. The CDR3, as DNA: TGCAGCGCTCCCGGTGTGAACACTGAAGCTTTCTTT. Its translation is CSAPGVNTEAFF.